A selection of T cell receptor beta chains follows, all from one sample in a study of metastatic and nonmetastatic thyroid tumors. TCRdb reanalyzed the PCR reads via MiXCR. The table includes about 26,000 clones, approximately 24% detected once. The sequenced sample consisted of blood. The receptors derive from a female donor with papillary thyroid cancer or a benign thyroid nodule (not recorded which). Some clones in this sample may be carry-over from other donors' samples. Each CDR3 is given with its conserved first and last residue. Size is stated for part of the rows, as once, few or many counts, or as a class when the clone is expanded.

cdr3_aa: CASAIHQPQHF
cdr3_length: 11
clone_size: .
j_call: TRBJ1-5
v_call: TRBV28

cdr3_aa: CASSVSGGRANEQFF
cdr3_length: 15
clone_size: many
j_call: TRBJ2-1
v_call: TRBV9

cdr3_aa: CASSAHYSRDHNEQFF
cdr3_length: 16
clone_size: .
j_call: TRBJ2-1
v_call: TRBV11-1

cdr3_aa: CATSDARAQYF
cdr3_length: 11
clone_size: medium-sized
j_call: TRBJ2-7
v_call: TRBV24-1

cdr3_aa: CARSVSGTAYEQYF
cdr3_length: 14
clone_size: .
j_call: TRBJ2-7
v_call: TRBV30

cdr3_aa: CSAPGNGDTEAFF
cdr3_length: 13
clone_size: many
j_call: TRBJ1-1
v_call: TRBV20-1

cdr3_aa: CASSQNERQGDIQYF
cdr3_length: 15
clone_size: .
j_call: TRBJ2-4
v_call: TRBV4-1

cdr3_aa: CASRPQGSLLQETQYF
cdr3_length: 16
clone_size: .
j_call: TRBJ2-5
v_call: TRBV11-2

cdr3_aa: CASSQVLGTDTQYF
cdr3_length: 14
clone_size: .
j_call: TRBJ2-3
v_call: TRBV4-3

cdr3_aa: CASRGEGSTGELFF
cdr3_length: 14
clone_size: .
j_call: TRBJ2-2
v_call: TRBV11-2

cdr3_aa: CASISGSGEQFF
cdr3_length: 12
clone_size: .
j_call: TRBJ2-1
v_call: TRBV6-1

cdr3_aa: CASSIQSTNEKLFF
cdr3_length: 14
clone_size: medium-sized
j_call: TRBJ1-4
v_call: TRBV6-1

cdr3_aa: CSAQDRGQGQETQYF
cdr3_length: 15
clone_size: .
j_call: TRBJ2-5
v_call: TRBV20-1

cdr3_aa: CASRFGTSTVNEQFF
cdr3_length: 15
clone_size: .
j_call: TRBJ2-1
v_call: TRBV5-5

cdr3_aa: CASMGQGVTGNTIYF
cdr3_length: 15
clone_size: many
j_call: TRBJ1-3
v_call: TRBV6-1

cdr3_aa: CASGSGQAFTGELFF
cdr3_length: 15
clone_size: few
j_call: TRBJ2-2
v_call: TRBV28

cdr3_aa: CASSEQGPGELFF
cdr3_length: 13
clone_size: many
j_call: TRBJ2-2
v_call: TRBV5-1

cdr3_aa: CASSRDRGVNEQFF
cdr3_length: 14
clone_size: medium-sized
j_call: TRBJ2-1
v_call: TRBV19

cdr3_aa: CASSLSGGDSYEQYF
cdr3_length: 15
clone_size: .
j_call: TRBJ2-7
v_call: TRBV7-3

cdr3_aa: CASSLESGNTGELFF
cdr3_length: 15
clone_size: medium-sized
j_call: TRBJ2-2
v_call: TRBV11-3

cdr3_aa: CASSSRHNYEQYF
cdr3_length: 13
clone_size: medium-sized
j_call: TRBJ2-7
v_call: TRBV11-3

cdr3_aa: CSARAGTRYEQYF
cdr3_length: 13
clone_size: .
j_call: TRBJ2-7
v_call: TRBV20-1

cdr3_aa: CASSRVGGAKNTGELFF
cdr3_length: 17
clone_size: many
j_call: TRBJ2-2
v_call: TRBV11-2

cdr3_aa: CASSHQTLSTEAFF
cdr3_length: 14
clone_size: .
j_call: TRBJ1-1
v_call: TRBV7-8

cdr3_aa: CASSDSRNTEAFF
cdr3_length: 13
clone_size: medium-sized
j_call: TRBJ1-1
v_call: TRBV2

cdr3_aa: CASIQLSGEQFF
cdr3_length: 12
clone_size: .
j_call: TRBJ2-1
v_call: TRBV11-3